These T cell receptor beta chains were read from a single sample in a study of blood T cell repertoires in COVID-19. This table comes from immunoSEQ multiplex PCR, and its TCRdb copy is limited to in-frame clones, with some not included. The sample consists of 60,000 to 75,000 clones, 80% to 90% of them appearing once. The source material was peripheral blood. These receptors came from a man between 60 and 75 years old with acute or convalescent COVID-19. Both conserved end residues are part of each CDR3. Each record gives: J gene, clone size, D gene, V gene, CDR3 DNA, CDR3 protein. The D gene is left open where the match is weak. A clone size is listed for some rows: how often the clone was seen (once, few, many), or a class if it is expanded.

TRBJ1-1	once	.	TRBV6-2/TRBV6-3	TGTGCCAGCAGTTACTCCCGGGGGGGGTTCATCACTGAAGCTTTCTTT	CASSYSRGGFITEAFF
TRBJ2-3	.	.	TRBV5-1	TGCGCCAGCAGCTTGTCCTCCCCCACAGATACGCAGTATTTT	CASSLSSPTDTQYF
TRBJ2-1	.	.	TRBV11-2	TGTGCCAGCAGCTTGGACGGGACAAGCGACAATGAGCAGTTCTTC	CASSLDGTSDNEQFF
TRBJ1-2	.	.	TRBV11-2	TGTGCCAGCAGCTCAGATACCGGGTTTAGGGGAGGCTACACCTTC	CASSSDTGFRGGYTF
TRBJ1-2	.	TRBD1	TRBV30	TGTGCCTGGAGTGTACGACAGGGGGCAGGGGGCTACACCTTC	CAWSVRQGAGGYTF
TRBJ1-5	.	TRBD1	TRBV27	TGTGCCAGCACCCCACAGGGGCCAGGTCAGCCCCAGCATTTT	CASTPQGPGQPQHF
TRBJ1-1	.	.	TRBV18	TGTGCCAGCTCACCCAGTTTGCTTCAGGGGCAGAACACTGAAGCTTTCTTT	CASSPSLLQGQNTEAFF
TRBJ2-1	.	TRBD2	TRBV9	TGTGCCAGCAGCGTCGGGAGGGGTACCTACAATGAGCAGTTCTTC	CASSVGRGTYNEQFF
TRBJ2-2	.	TRBD2	TRBV7-2	TGTGCCAGCATTCCTAGCGGGGCGAACACCGGGGAGCTGTTTTTT	CASIPSGANTGELFF
TRBJ2-3	.	TRBD2	TRBV4-2	TGTGCCAGCAGCCAGCTTAGCGGGGGCCTCACAGATACGCAGTATTTT	CASSQLSGGLTDTQYF
TRBJ1-3	.	.	TRBV4-3	TGCGCCAGCAGCCAAGCCTGGGGCAGGGGTGCTGGAAACACCATATATTTT	CASSQAWGRGAGNTIYF
TRBJ2-3	.	.	TRBV7-8	TGTGCCAGCAGCTTAACCCGCCGTAGGTCCGGGGATACGCAGTATTTT	CASSLTRRRSGDTQYF
TRBJ2-7	.	TRBD2	TRBV6-6	TGTGCCAGCAGTTACCCCGGGGGGGGCCGGGACGAGCAGTACTTC	CASSYPGGGRDEQYF
TRBJ1-1	.	TRBD1	TRBV5-8	TGTGCCAGCAGCTACCGGGACAGGCGGGACTCTGAAGCTTTCTTT	CASSYRDRRDSEAFF
TRBJ1-5	.	TRBD1	TRBV6-1	TGTGCCAGCAGTGAACAAGGGACAGGTTTTCGCAATCAGCCCCAGCATTTT	CASSEQGTGFRNQPQHF
TRBJ2-3	once	.	TRBV13	TGTGCCAGCAGCCACGACAGTGACACAGATACGCAGTATTTT	CASSHDSDTDTQYF
TRBJ1-3	.	.	TRBV29-1	TGCAGCGCAACTGCCGGGGCTGGAAACACCATATATTTT	CSATAGAGNTIYF
TRBJ1-4	.	.	TRBV9	TGTGCCAGCAGTCAAGGTCGGGGGGCGGCTAATGAAAAACTGTTTTTT	CASSQGRGAANEKLFF
TRBJ2-2	.	.	TRBV15	TGTGCCACCAGCAGAGATACAGGGACACTAAACACCGGGGAGCTGTTTTTT	CATSRDTGTLNTGELFF
TRBJ2-1	.	TRBD2	TRBV11-2	TGTGCCAGCAGCTCGGGACTAGCGGGGGTATACAATGAGCAGTTCTTC	CASSSGLAGVYNEQFF
TRBJ2-2	.	.	TRBV27	TGTGCCAGCAGCTACAGGGTCGCCGGGGAGCTGTTTTTT	CASSYRVAGELFF
TRBJ1-2	few	.	TRBV30	TGTGCCTTGGACACATTCTATGGCTACACCTTC	CALDTFYGYTF
TRBJ2-5	.	TRBD2	TRBV3-1/TRBV3-2	TGTGCCAGCAGCCCGGGGGGGCGGGAGACCCAGTACTTC	CASSPGGRETQYF
TRBJ1-2	.	.	TRBV6-2/TRBV6-3	TGTGCCAGCAGTTACGAAATTGGGGGCAGGTATGGCTACACCTTC	CASSYEIGGRYGYTF
TRBJ2-5	.	.	TRBV5-6	TGTGCCAGCAGCCCGGGACACCTTCGGACCCAGTACTTC	CASSPGHLRTQYF
TRBJ2-7	.	.	TRBV7-2	TGTGCCAGCAGCTTAAGGACAGACTACGAGCAGTACTTC	CASSLRTDYEQYF
TRBJ2-7	.	TRBD1	TRBV5-4	TGTGCCAGCAGCCCGGGACAGGGACCCTACGAGCAGTACTTC	CASSPGQGPYEQYF
TRBJ2-1	.	TRBD1	TRBV7-2	TGTGCCAGCAGCTTAGGGTATGCAGGGGGCGTTGAGCAGTTCTTC	CASSLGYAGGVEQFF